This is a list of T cell receptor beta chains from one sample in a study of shared clonotypes between healthy human individuals. Sequencing was performed with immunoSEQ multiplex PCR; in TCRdb, only in-frame clones are kept and a portion is missing. The top ten clones hold 0.1% to 0.15% of a sample with roughly 2 million clones, 85% to 95% of them seen once. The sequencing sample was made of naive CD4+ T cells sorted from blood. The receptors originated from a man between 18 and 35 years old in good health. CDR3s include the opening cysteine and the closing phenylalanine or tryptophan. A D gene is named only where the DNA matches it firmly. Part of the rows lack a size; the others show once, few, many or a class for expanded clones.

CDR3 protein	CDR3 DNA	V gene	J gene	clone size	D gene
CASSESGGDYNEQFF	TGCGCCAGCAGTGAGTCTGGCGGAGACTACAATGAGCAGTTCTTC	TRBV10-1	TRBJ2-1	once	.
CASSYESGTPYNEQFF	TGTGCCAGCAGTTACGAGAGCGGGACTCCCTACAATGAGCAGTTCTTC	TRBV6-6	TRBJ2-1	.	TRBD2
CASSVGWGSTDTQYF	TGTGCCAGCAGCGTAGGGTGGGGGAGCACAGATACGCAGTATTTT	TRBV9	TRBJ2-3	once	.
CASSILQGGYTF	TGTGCCAGTAGTATTCTACAGGGAGGCTACACCTTC	TRBV19	TRBJ1-2	.	.
CASRQPGSSYEQYF	TGTGCCTCACGACAGCCGGGGAGCTCCTACGAGCAGTACTTC	TRBV2	TRBJ2-7	.	.
CSAPLDSPLHF	TGCAGTGCTCCCTTAGACTCACCCCTCCACTTT	TRBV20-1	TRBJ1-6	.	.
CASKGDTGEAFF	TGTGCCAGCAAGGGTGATACAGGGGAAGCTTTCTTT	TRBV2	TRBJ1-1	.	.
CASSETNRVGNTEAFF	TGCGCCAGCAGTGAGACAAACAGGGTAGGGAACACTGAAGCTTTCTTT	TRBV10-1	TRBJ1-1	.	.
CASSGGQGRLETQYF	TGTGCCAGCAGCGGCGGACAGGGGCGGTTGGAGACCCAGTACTTC	TRBV6-1	TRBJ2-5	.	TRBD1
CASSPVDRAAGELFF	TGTGCCAGCAGCCCCGTTGACAGGGCGGCCGGGGAGCTGTTTTTT	TRBV28	TRBJ2-2	.	TRBD1
CASSLQGAEDGYTF	TGTGCCAGCAGCTTACAGGGGGCGGAGGATGGCTACACCTTC	TRBV6-5	TRBJ1-2	.	TRBD1
CASSPQKGDSGEKLFF	TGCGCCAGCAGCCCACAGAAAGGGGACAGCGGTGAAAAACTGTTTTTT	TRBV4-1	TRBJ1-4	.	TRBD1
CASSLERGGRAKNIQYF	TGCGCCAGCAGCTTGGAGCGGGGAGGGAGAGCCAAAAACATTCAGTACTTC	TRBV5-1	TRBJ2-4	.	TRBD2
CASSLNSGQGVRGYTF	TGTGCCAGCAGTTTAAACTCGGGACAGGGAGTGCGGGGCTACACCTTC	TRBV27	TRBJ1-2	.	TRBD1
CASSGGQGANEKLFF	TGTGCCAGCAGCGGGGGACAAGGGGCGAATGAAAAACTGTTTTTT	TRBV9	TRBJ1-4	.	.
CASSDGGLSGNTIYF	TGCGCCAGCAGTGACGGGGGACTTTCTGGAAACACCATATATTTT	TRBV10-1	TRBJ1-3	.	.
CASSLVGIQNQPQHF	TGTGCCAGCAGCTTGGTAGGGATTCAGAATCAGCCCCAGCATTTT	TRBV7-8	TRBJ1-5	.	.
CASSLTGDHGYTF	TGTGCCAGCAGTTTGACAGGGGACCATGGCTACACCTTC	TRBV2	TRBJ1-2	few	TRBD1
CASSLRAGLSQETQYF	TGTGCCAGCAGCTTACGGGCGGGACTCTCCCAAGAGACCCAGTACTTC	TRBV7-2	TRBJ2-5	.	.
CSVDQRERPYTQYF	TGCAGCGTTGACCAGCGGGAGCGTCCTTATACGCAGTATTTT	TRBV29-1	TRBJ2-3	.	TRBD2
CASSLPGNSYEQYF	TGTGCCAGCAGCTTACCAGGGAATAGCTACGAGCAGTACTTC	TRBV7-9	TRBJ2-7	.	.
CASSFSSGAGTDTQYF	TGTGCCAGCAGCTTCTCTAGCGGGGCAGGCACAGATACGCAGTATTTT	TRBV7-2	TRBJ2-3	.	TRBD2
CAISEGPTDQPQHF	TGTGCCATCAGTGAGGGACCTACAGATCAGCCCCAGCATTTT	TRBV10-3	TRBJ1-5	.	.
CASSLPSGLRETQYF	TGCGCCAGCAGCCTACCGAGTGGGTTGAGGGAGACCCAGTACTTC	TRBV5-1	TRBJ2-5	.	.
CASSQEPSGYEQYF	TGCGCCAGCAGCCAAGAGCCAAGCGGGTACGAGCAGTACTTC	TRBV4-3	TRBJ2-7	.	.
CASKFSSDTGELFF	TGTGCCAGCAAGTTCTCCTCAGACACCGGGGAGCTGTTTTTT	TRBV18	TRBJ2-2	few	.
CASSPGRVGLGQPQHF	TGTGCCAGCAGCCCAGGACGGGTAGGTTTGGGTCAGCCCCAGCATTTT	TRBV28	TRBJ1-5	once	.
CASSLHRASGLLFF	TGTGCCAGCAGCCTCCACAGGGCTAGCGGCTTGCTGTTTTTT	TRBV6-5	TRBJ2-2	.	.
CASSQDGGSMNTEAFF	TGTGCCAGCAGCCAAGATGGTGGCAGCATGAACACTGAAGCTTTCTTT	TRBV14	TRBJ1-1	.	.
CASSLRGRSRNQPQHF	TGTGCCAGCAGTTTAAGGGGCAGATCCCGCAATCAGCCCCAGCATTTT	TRBV6-5	TRBJ1-5	.	.
CASSVAYSSSYNEQFF	TGTGCCAGCAGTGTAGCTTATTCGAGCTCCTACAATGAGCAGTTCTTC	TRBV6-1	TRBJ2-1	.	.
CASSPVSNTGELFF	TGCGCCAGCAGCCCGGTTTCGAACACCGGGGAGCTGTTTTTT	TRBV5-1	TRBJ2-2	.	.
CASSVAIEFQETQYF	TGTGCCAGCAGCGTAGCCATAGAGTTCCAAGAGACCCAGTACTTC	TRBV9	TRBJ2-5	.	.
CASSPNPGTGASYEQYF	TGTGCCAGCAGCCCAAATCCCGGGACAGGGGCCTCCTACGAGCAGTACTTC	TRBV11-2	TRBJ2-7	.	TRBD1
CASSVALDGLVYNEQFF	TGTGCCAGCAGCGTAGCCCTCGATGGACTGGTCTACAATGAGCAGTTCTTC	TRBV9	TRBJ2-1	.	.
CSVGYNYGYTF	TGCAGCGTTGGCTATAACTATGGCTACACCTTC	TRBV29-1	TRBJ1-2	.	.
CASSSGLAVNEQFF	TGCGCCAGCAGCTCCGGACTAGCGGTCAATGAGCAGTTCTTC	TRBV5-1	TRBJ2-1	.	TRBD2
CASSVVAGVGTDTQYF	TGTGCCAGCAGCGTAGTAGCAGGGGTGGGCACAGATACGCAGTATTTT	TRBV9	TRBJ2-3	.	.
CASSGRGSGNTIYF	TGTGCCAGCAGTGGAAGAGGCTCTGGAAACACCATATATTTT	TRBV6-1	TRBJ1-3	.	.
CASSTLLAAGNQPQHF	TGTGCCAGTAGTACCCTCCTCGCTGCCGGCAATCAGCCCCAGCATTTT	TRBV19	TRBJ1-5	once	.
CASSIRTGGYEQYF	TGTGCCAGCAGCATCCGGACAGGAGGCTACGAGCAGTACTTC	TRBV5-5	TRBJ2-7	.	TRBD1
CATGLLDGYTF	TGTGCCACCGGACTGTTGGATGGCTACACCTTC	TRBV10-3	TRBJ1-2	.	.
CASSAGKGPLNTEAFF	TGTGCCAGCAGTGCGGGCAAGGGGCCCTTGAACACTGAAGCTTTCTTT	TRBV2	TRBJ1-1	.	.
CASGQGGLANYGYTF	TGCGCCAGCGGACAGGGGGGTCTAGCTAACTATGGCTACACCTTC	TRBV5-1	TRBJ1-2	once	TRBD1
CSASGGTGELFF	TGCAGCGCGTCAGGTGGCACCGGGGAGCTGTTTTTT	TRBV29-1	TRBJ2-2	.	.
CASSQVVGLGNTIYF	TGCGCCAGCAGCCAAGTTGTGGGGCTCGGAAACACCATATATTTT	TRBV4-1	TRBJ1-3	.	.